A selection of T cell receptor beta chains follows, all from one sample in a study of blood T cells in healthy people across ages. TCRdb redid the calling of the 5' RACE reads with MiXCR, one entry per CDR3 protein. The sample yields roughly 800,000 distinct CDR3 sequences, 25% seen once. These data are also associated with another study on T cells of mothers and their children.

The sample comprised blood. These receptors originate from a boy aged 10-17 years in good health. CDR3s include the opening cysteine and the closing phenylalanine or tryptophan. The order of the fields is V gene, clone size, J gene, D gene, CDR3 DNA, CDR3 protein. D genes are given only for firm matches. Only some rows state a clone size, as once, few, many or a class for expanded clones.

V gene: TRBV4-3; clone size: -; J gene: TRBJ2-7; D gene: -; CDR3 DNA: TGCGCCAGCAGCCAGGGGGTCGGCGGTTCCTACGAGCAGTACTTC; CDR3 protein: CASSQGVGGSYEQYF
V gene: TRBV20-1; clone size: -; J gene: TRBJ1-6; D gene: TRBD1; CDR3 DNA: TGCAGTGCTAGAGATCTAGGACAGGGTTATAATTCACCCCTCCACTTT; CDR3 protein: CSARDLGQGYNSPLHF
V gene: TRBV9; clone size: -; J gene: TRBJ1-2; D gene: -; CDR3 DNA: TGTGCCGGCAGCACCCGAAACGAGAACTACGGCTACACCTTC; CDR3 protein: CAGSTRNENYGYTF
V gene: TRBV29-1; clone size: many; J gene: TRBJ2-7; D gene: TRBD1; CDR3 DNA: TGCAGCGTCCTGACAGGGAGCTCCTACGAGCAGTACTTC; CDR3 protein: CSVLTGSSYEQYF
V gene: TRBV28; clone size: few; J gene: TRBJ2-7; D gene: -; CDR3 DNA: TGTGCCAGCATGGCGTTTCCCTACGAGCAGTACTTC; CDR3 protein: CASMAFPYEQYF
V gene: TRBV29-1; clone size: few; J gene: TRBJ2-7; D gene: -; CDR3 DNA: TGCAGCGTCGGCCTAGCCGAGCAGTACTTC; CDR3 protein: CSVGLAEQYF
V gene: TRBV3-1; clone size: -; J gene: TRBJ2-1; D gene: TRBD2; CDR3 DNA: TGTGCCAGCAGATCTAGCGGGAGGTACAATGAGCAGTTCTTC; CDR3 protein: CASRSSGRYNEQFF
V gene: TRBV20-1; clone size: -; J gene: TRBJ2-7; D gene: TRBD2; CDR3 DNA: TGCAGTGCTAGGTCTTCTCTCCGGGAGGGCCGGGACGAGCAGTACTTC; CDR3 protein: CSARSSLREGRDEQYF
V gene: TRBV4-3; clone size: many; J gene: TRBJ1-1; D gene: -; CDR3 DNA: TGCGCCAGCAGCCAAGCACCGGCAGGGACTGAAGCTTTCTTT; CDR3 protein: CASSQAPAGTEAFF
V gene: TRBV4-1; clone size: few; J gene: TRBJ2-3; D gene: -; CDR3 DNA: TGCGCCAGCAGCCAAGATCAAGCCTCGGTCTTTTTT; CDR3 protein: CASSQDQASVFF
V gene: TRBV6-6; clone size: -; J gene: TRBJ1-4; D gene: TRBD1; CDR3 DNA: TGTGCCAGCAGTCCGTACCGAGGACAGGGGAAACTGTTTTTT; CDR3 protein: CASSPYRGQGKLFF
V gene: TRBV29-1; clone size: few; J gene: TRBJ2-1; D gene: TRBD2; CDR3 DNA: TGCAGCGTTGTTCGAGCGGGGGGGACTCACAATGAGCAGTTCTTC; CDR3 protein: CSVVRAGGTHNEQFF
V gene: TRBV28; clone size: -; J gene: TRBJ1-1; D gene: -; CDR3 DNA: TGTGCCAGCAGTTTTCGGCGGGAAGAGATGAACACTGAAGCTTTCTTT; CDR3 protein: CASSFRREEMNTEAFF
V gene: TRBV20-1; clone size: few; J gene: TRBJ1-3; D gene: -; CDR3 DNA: TGCAGTGCCACCGACCGAAATTGGGACACCATATATTTT; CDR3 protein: CSATDRNWDTIYF
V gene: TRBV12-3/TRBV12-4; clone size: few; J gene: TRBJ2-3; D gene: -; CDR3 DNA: TGTGCCAGCTCTCCTCCGCCGGGGCGTTTCACAGATACGCAGTATTTT; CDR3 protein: CASSPPPGRFTDTQYF
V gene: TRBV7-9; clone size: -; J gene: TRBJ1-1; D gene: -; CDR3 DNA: TGTGCCAGCAGCCCGGGGACTCACCTTAACACTGAAGCTTTCTTT; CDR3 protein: CASSPGTHLNTEAFF
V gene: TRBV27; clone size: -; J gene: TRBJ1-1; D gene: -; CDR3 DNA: TGTGCCAGCAGTTTTACAGGGTACGCTGAAGCTTTCTTT; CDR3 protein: CASSFTGYAEAFF
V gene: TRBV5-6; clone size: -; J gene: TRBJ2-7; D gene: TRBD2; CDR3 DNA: TGTGCCAGCAGCGGCTCGGGGGGGATCTCCTACGAGCAGTACTTC; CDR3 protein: CASSGSGGISYEQYF
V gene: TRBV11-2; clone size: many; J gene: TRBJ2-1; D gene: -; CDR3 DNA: TGTGCCAGCAGCTTTTACGGGGGCGGCTACAATGAGCAGTTCTTC; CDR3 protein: CASSFYGGGYNEQFF
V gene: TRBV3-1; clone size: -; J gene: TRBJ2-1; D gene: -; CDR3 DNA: TGTGCTAGCCGACCCACGGCGGGTGGTAATGAGCAGTTCTTC; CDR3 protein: CASRPTAGGNEQFF
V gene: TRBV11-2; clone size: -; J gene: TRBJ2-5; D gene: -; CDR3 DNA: TGTGCCAGCAGCTCCCTAGCCGAAACGACCATTTACTTC; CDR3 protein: CASSSLAETTIYF
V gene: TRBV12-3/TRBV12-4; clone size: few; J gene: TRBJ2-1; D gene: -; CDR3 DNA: TGTGCCAGCAGCCCCTGGGTAGCGGTTCCCTCCTACAATGAGCAGTTCTTC; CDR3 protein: CASSPWVAVPSYNEQFF
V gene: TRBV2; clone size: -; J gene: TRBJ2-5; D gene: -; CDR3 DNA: TGTGCCAGCAGTGAAGTCCTTGGGACCTCCAAGCAGTACTTC; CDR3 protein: CASSEVLGTSKQYF
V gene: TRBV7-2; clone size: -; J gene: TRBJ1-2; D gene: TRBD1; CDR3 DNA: TGTGCCAGCAGCTTAGTTGGGCAGGGGGCGGCTGGCTACACCTTC; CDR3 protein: CASSLVGQGAAGYTF
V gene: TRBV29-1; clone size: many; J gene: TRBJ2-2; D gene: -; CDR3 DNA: TGCAGCGCCGAGGCAGGAGACAAGAACACCGGGGAGCTGTTTTTT; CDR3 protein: CSAEAGDKNTGELFF
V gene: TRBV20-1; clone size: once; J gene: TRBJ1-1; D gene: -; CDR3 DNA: TGCAGTGCTAGACGAGGGCTAGGGGACACTGAAGCTTTCTTT; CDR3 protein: CSARRGLGDTEAFF
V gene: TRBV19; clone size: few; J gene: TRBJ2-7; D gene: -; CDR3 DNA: TGTGCCAGTAGTATCGCGGCGGGCAGCTCCTACGAGCAGTACTTC; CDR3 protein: CASSIAAGSSYEQYF
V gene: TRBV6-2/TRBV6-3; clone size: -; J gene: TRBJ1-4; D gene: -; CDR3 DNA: TGTGCCAGCAGGGCAGCGCCCCATGAAAAACTGTTTTTT; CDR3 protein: CASRAAPHEKLFF
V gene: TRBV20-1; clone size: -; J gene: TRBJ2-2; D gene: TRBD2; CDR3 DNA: TGCAGTGCTCGTGGCGGGAGAACTCTCGGCGGGGAGCTGTTTTTT; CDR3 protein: CSARGGRTLGGELFF
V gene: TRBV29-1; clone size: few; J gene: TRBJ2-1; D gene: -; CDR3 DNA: TGCAGCGTTGAGGGGGCGTTCGACCTGAGCTCCTACAATGAGCAGTTCTTC; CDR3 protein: CSVEGAFDLSSYNEQFF
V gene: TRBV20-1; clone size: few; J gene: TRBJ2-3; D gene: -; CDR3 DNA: TGCAGTGCACCCGGAGGGCGGGTAATAGATACGCAGTATTTT; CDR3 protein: CSAPGGRVIDTQYF
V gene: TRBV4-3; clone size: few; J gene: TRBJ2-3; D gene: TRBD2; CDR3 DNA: TGCGCCAGCAGCCGGGTGACTAGCGGCATAACAGATACGCAGTATTTT; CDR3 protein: CASSRVTSGITDTQYF
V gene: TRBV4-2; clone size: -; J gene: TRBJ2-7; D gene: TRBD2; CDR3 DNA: TGTGCCAGCACCAAAGATACGGGGGGCGAGCAGTACTTC; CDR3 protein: CASTKDTGGEQYF
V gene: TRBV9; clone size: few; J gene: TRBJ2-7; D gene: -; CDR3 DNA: TGTGCCAGCAGCGTAGGACCCGGACAAGACTACGAGCAGTACTTC; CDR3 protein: CASSVGPGQDYEQYF
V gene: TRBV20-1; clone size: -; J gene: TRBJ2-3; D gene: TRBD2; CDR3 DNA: TGCAGTGCTAGACGGTCTAGCGGGAGTACAGATACGCAGTATTTT; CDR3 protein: CSARRSSGSTDTQYF
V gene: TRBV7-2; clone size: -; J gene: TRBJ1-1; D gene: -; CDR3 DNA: TGTGCCAGCAGCTTAAAACCCCTAGGGATGGAAACTCAAGCTTTCTTT; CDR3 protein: CASSLKPLGMETQAFF
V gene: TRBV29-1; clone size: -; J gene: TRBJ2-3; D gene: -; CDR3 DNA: TGCAGCGCCGAGGGGTCTCGAAGTACGGATACGCAGTATTTT; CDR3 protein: CSAEGSRSTDTQYF
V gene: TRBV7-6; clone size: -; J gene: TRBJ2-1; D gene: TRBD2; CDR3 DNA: TGTGCCAGCAGCCCCATCACTAGCGGGGCATACAATGAGCAGTTCTTC; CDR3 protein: CASSPITSGAYNEQFF
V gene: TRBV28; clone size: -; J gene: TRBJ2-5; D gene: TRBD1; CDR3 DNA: TGTGCCAGCAGTCAACCATTCCGGGACAGGGAAGAGACCCAGTACTTC; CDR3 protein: CASSQPFRDREETQYF
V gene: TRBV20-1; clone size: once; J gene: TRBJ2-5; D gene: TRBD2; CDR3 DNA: TGCAGTGCTAGAGACGGAGCGGGGGGCCAAGAGACCCAGTACTTC; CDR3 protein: CSARDGAGGQETQYF
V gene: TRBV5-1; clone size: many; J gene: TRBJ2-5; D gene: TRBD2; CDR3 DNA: TGTGCCAGCAGCCCCAGCGGGGTCCAAGAGACCCAGTACTTC; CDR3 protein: CASSPSGVQETQYF
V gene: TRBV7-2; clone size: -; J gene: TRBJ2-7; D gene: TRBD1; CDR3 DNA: TGTGCCAGCAGCTTCACGACAGGGGACCCCTACGAGCAGTACTTC; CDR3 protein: CASSFTTGDPYEQYF
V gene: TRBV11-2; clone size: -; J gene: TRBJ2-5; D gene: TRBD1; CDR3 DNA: TGTGCCAGCAGCCCGCTCAGGGGGCAGGGAGAGACCCAGTACTTC; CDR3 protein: CASSPLRGQGETQYF
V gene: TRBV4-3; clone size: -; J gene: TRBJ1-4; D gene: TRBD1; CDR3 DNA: TGCGCCAGCAGCCTTTACCGGGACAGCCGGAATGAAAAACTGTTTTTT; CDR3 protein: CASSLYRDSRNEKLFF
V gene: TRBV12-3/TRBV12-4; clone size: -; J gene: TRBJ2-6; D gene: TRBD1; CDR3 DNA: TGTGCCAGCAGTTTGCGACAGGGCATCCCCTCTGGGGCCAACGTCCTGACTTTC; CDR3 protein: CASSLRQGIPSGANVLTF
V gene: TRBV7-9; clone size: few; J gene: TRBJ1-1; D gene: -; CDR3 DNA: TGTGCCAGCAGCTTGTCGCAGGGACGGAACACTGAAGCTTTCTTT; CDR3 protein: CASSLSQGRNTEAFF
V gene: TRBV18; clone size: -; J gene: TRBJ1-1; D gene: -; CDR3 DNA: TGTGCCAGCTCACCATCCGGCTATCGCGCTGAAGCTTTCTTT; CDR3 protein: CASSPSGYRAEAFF
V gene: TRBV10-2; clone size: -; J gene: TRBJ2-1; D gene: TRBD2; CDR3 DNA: TGCGCCAGCAGTGACGGTAGCGGGGGGGCCTCCTACAATGAGCAGTTCTTC; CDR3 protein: CASSDGSGGASYNEQFF
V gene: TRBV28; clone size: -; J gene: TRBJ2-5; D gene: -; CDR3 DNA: TGTGCCAGCAGTGTCCGAGGCAGCCCTCCTTATCCCCAGTACTTC; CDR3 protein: CASSVRGSPPYPQYF
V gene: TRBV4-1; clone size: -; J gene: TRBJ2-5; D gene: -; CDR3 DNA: TGCGCCAGCAGCCAAGAGGGGGTAGTCGGTAGCGGCCAAGAGACCCAGTACTTC; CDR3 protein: CASSQEGVVGSGQETQYF
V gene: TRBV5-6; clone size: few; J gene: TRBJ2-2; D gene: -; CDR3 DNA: TGTGCCAGCAGCTACGCCGGGACTCGCACCGGGGAGCTGTTTTTT; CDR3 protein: CASSYAGTRTGELFF
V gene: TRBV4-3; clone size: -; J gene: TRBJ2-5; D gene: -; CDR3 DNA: TGCGCCAGCAGCCAAGACGGTGTGGGGGCCAGAGAGACCCAGTACTTC; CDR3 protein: CASSQDGVGARETQYF
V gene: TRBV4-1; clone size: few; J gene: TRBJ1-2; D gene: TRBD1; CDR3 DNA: TGCGCCAGCAGCCAAGATCCAGGGGGTAACTATGGCTACACCTTC; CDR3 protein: CASSQDPGGNYGYTF
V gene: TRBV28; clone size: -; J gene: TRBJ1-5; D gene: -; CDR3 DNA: TGTGCCAGCAGTCTCGGGCATGGCGGGCCCCAGCATTTT; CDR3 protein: CASSLGHGGPQHF
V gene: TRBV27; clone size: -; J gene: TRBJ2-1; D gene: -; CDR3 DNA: TGTGCCAGCAGTTTCCCTATTCAGTTCTTC; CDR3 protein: CASSFPIQFF